This entry concerns a single T cell receptor (beta chain). Its antigen remains unidentified. Profiling relied on immunoSEQ multiplex PCR, and the TCRdb table lists in-frame clones only, not all of them. The sample lists approximately 23,000 clones, about two thirds seen once, with around a tenth in the top ten. This specimen comes from a study of vaccination effects on CD4 cells after COVID-19. Study results and limitations: Missing from the study were early post-infection timepoints, and its convalescent patients were few. Only a single clone (1 of 255 vaccine-induced clones in healthy vaccinees) cross-reacted with common cold coronaviruses.

After expansion with viral peptide pools in the ViraFEST assay, antigen-specific CD4+ T cells were sequenced. Following 10 days of culture, CD4+ T cells were isolated. Testing of the vaccine recipients showed negative nucleocapsid antibodies and no prior SARS-CoV-2 infection. Every well housed two million PBMC, which grew in culture alongside around 10 IU/ml IL-2 and 8.5 to 10 ug/ml peptides. Half the medium was swapped for IL-2 medium on days 3 and 7. This CDR3 is 15 amino acids long. Per the germline V gene, CDR1 is LNHNV and CDR2 is YYDKDF (reference sequence). V was clipped by 0 bases and J by 2 bases; unmatched bases: 2.

The sequenced sample was CD4+ T cells from PBMCs cultured with HCoV-NL63 spike peptides, obtained before COVID-19 vaccination. V gene TRBV15 combines with J gene TRBJ2-5; TRBD1 agrees at 8 bases. The TCR comes from a human donor who received a COVID-19 vaccine. The CDR3 nucleotides are TGTGCCACCAGCAGAGACAGGGGGCAGCAAGAGACCCAGTACTTC. It codes for CATSRDRGQQETQYF.